One and the same sample provided the 30 T cell receptor beta chains below, sequenced in a study of blood T cell repertoires in COVID-19. TCRdb's table, derived via immunoSEQ multiplex PCR, lists solely in-frame clones and lacks some. The repertoire holds around 200,000 clones, with roughly 90% as singletons. Material: peripheral blood. These receptors all stem from a man between 18 and 35 years old with active or convalescent COVID-19.

The CDR3 region is CASSEPGQSNTEAFF. Here the CDR3 DNA reads TGTGCCAGCAGTGAACCGGGACAGTCGAACACTGAAGCTTTCTTT. This chain joins TRBV2 and TRBJ1-1, with 7 bases lining up with TRBD1. With V trimmed by 2 bases and J by 1 base, 4 bases remained unmatched. The germline V gene has CDR1 SNHLY and CDR2 FYNNEI. CDR3 length equals 15 residues.

The chain carries TRBV5-4 and TRBJ2-5; 9 bases map to TRBD2. Germline CDR1 SGHNT, CDR2 YYREEE (reference sequence). CDR3 length: 15 amino acids. V lost 0 bases, J lost 5 bases, and 5 bases stayed unmatched. The CDR3 DNA is TGTGCCAGCAGCTTGGCCGGCGGGGGGGCCGAGACCCAGTACTTC. This translates into CASSLAGGGAETQYF.

This clone has just one count. The rearrangement links TRBV21-1 to TRBJ2-7; the table's D call, TRBD1, was not checked against the DNA. TRBV21-1 is a documented pseudogene. CDR3 length equals 17 residues. In DNA form, the CDR3 reads TGTGCCAGCAGCATTTGGGACAGGGACCACCCTCTCCTTGGGCAGTACTTC. This gives the protein CASSIWDRDHPLLGQYF.

Points on this clone: The sample contains more than one DNA sequence encoding this CDR3. This chain joins TRBV18 and TRBJ1-1; maybe TRBD1 (5 bases). From germline, CDR1 is KGHSH and CDR2 LQKENI. The CDR3 covers 13 residues. The V end lost 3 bases, the J end lost 3 bases, and 8 bases lay between the germline ends. CDR3 region: CASSPTGDTEAFF. DNA for the CDR3: TGTGCCAGCTCACCGACGGGGGACACTGAAGCTTTCTTT.

This rearrangement joins TRBV9 to TRBJ2-5; TRBD2 agrees at 8 bases. The ends lost 4 bases at V and 4 bases at J; junction bases unmatched: 9. This CDR3 comprises 15 residues. Per germline, CDR1 SGDLS and CDR2 YYNGEE. CDR3 loop: CASSPPDGRGETQYF. Here the CDR3 DNA reads TGTGCCAGCAGCCCCCCCGACGGGAGGGGAGAGACCCAGTACTTC.

The chain is built from TRBV18 and TRBJ2-7, with 12 positions matching TRBD2. With V trimmed by 3 bases and J by 6 bases, 3 bases remained unmatched. Germline assignment: CDR1 KGHSH and CDR2 LQKENI. This CDR3 contains 14 residues. The CDR3 sequence is CASSPGLAGREQYF. The CDR3 bases are TGTGCCAGCTCACCCGGACTAGCGGGACGCGAGCAGTACTTC. Drawing the rest from reference TRBV18 and TRBJ2-7, the complete variable domain is NAGVMQNPRHLVRRRGQEARLRCSPMKGHSHVYWYRQLPEEGLKFMVYLQKENIIDESGMPKERFSAEFPKEGPSILRIQQVVRGDSAAYFCASSPGLAGREQYFGPGTRLTVT.

This clone occurred a few times. The chain combines TRBV6-5 with TRBJ1-2; TRBD1 matches 8 bases. With 9 bases clipped from V and 7 bases from J, the junction kept 7 bases outside the gene matches. The CDR3 is 12 residues long. In germline, CDR1 is MNHEY, CDR2 SVGAGI. In nucleotides, the CDR3 is TGTGCCAGTCTGACAGGGGTGGGTGGCTACACCTTC. Protein sequence: CASLTGVGGYTF.

The V call is TRBV7-9, the J call TRBJ1-1, with TRBD1 identical over 8 bases. Per germline, CDR1 SEHNR and CDR2 FQNEAQ (reference sequence). The V gene end was trimmed by 2 bases and the J gene end by 1 base; junction bases not matched to a gene: 3. This CDR3 has 15 residues. CDR3 protein: CASSLRGQGNTEAFF. CDR3 nucleotides: TGTGCCAGCAGCTTAAGAGGACAGGGGAACACTGAAGCTTTCTTT.

The rearrangement joins TRBV24-1 to TRBJ2-3, with TRBD2 matching 9 bases. Looked up from germline, CDR1 is KGHDR and CDR2 is SFDVKD. This CDR3 is 15 amino acids long. The J segment lost 3 bases and the V segment lost 3 bases, leaving 3 bases of the junction unmatched. The CDR3: CATSDISGGTDTQYF. CDR3 DNA sequence: TGTGCCACCAGTGATATCAGCGGGGGGACAGATACGCAGTATTTT.

This clone was recorded only once. This chain joins TRBV5-1 and TRBJ1-3; no reliable D call. Trimming cost V 1 base and J 0 bases, with 5 bases left between them. Looked up from germline, CDR1 is SGHRS and CDR2 is YFSETQ. This CDR3 is 14 amino acids long. This chain's CDR3 is CASSLSLSGNTIYF. In DNA form, the CDR3 reads TGCGCCAGCAGCTTGTCCCTCTCTGGAAACACCATATATTTT.

The chain is built from TRBV5-1 and TRBJ2-5; 14 bases map to TRBD2. V shed 4 bases, J shed 1 base, and the junction held 3 bases outside the gene matches. Germline V gene sequence: CDR1 SGHRS, CDR2 YFSETQ. The CDR3 runs 16 residues. CDR3 sequence: CASSRGLAGGQETQYF. The CDR3 coding sequence is TGCGCCAGCAGCCGTGGACTAGCGGGGGGCCAAGAGACCCAGTACTTC.

The chain couples TRBV15 to TRBJ2-6, with a tentative D call TRBD1 (6 bases). V lost 3 bases, J lost 4 bases, and 13 bases lay in between. The CDR3 spans 16 residues. Germline assignment: CDR1 LNHNV and CDR2 YYDKDF (reference sequence). CDR3 residues: CATSRATGPGANVLTF. The CDR3, as DNA: TGTGCCACCAGCAGGGCCACAGGGCCCGGGGCCAACGTCCTGACTTTC.

This chain uses TRBV5-8 with TRBJ1-5, with 7 bases matching TRBD1. Trimming removed 2 bases from V and 3 bases from J; junction bases left unmatched: 11. CDR1 and CDR2 (germline): SGHTS, YDEGEE. The CDR3 extends over 17 amino acids. The CDR3 nucleotides are TGTGCCAGCAGCTTCCCCCTCCAGGGGGTGGACAATCAGCCCCAGCATTTT. Residues: CASSFPLQGVDNQPQHF.

This chain uses TRBV27 with TRBJ2-3, with TRBD2 matching 11 bases. V was clipped by 7 bases and J by 4 bases; unmatched bases: 7. CDR1 is MNHEY and CDR2 is SMNVEV in the germline V gene (reference sequence). This CDR3 is built from 15 residues. The CDR3 nucleotides read TGTGCCAGCAATAGGGGGACTAGCGGTTCAGATACGCAGTATTTT. Its protein is CASNRGTSGSDTQYF.

The chain links TRBV7-9 to TRBJ1-6; 11 bases are shared with TRBD1. Germline V gene sequence: CDR1 SEHNR, CDR2 FQNEAQ (reference sequence). The CDR3 extends over 15 amino acids. The trim removed 6 bases at V and 6 bases at J, leaving 4 bases unmatched. The CDR3 sequence: CASSSGQGVNSPLHF. The DNA of the CDR3 is TGTGCCAGCAGTTCGGGACAGGGGGTTAATTCACCCCTCCACTTT.

V is TRBV10-3 and J is TRBJ2-7; TRBD1 is a possible D gene (6 bases). The CDR3 runs 15 residues. V was trimmed by 2 bases and J by 0 bases, leaving 11 bases between them. Per the germline V gene, CDR1 is ENHRY and CDR2 is SYGVKD. The CDR3, as DNA: TGTGCCATCAGTGAGGCCAGGGGTAGCTCCTACGAGCAGTACTTC. This gives the protein CAISEARGSSYEQYF.

The gene calls are TRBV10-3 and TRBJ2-5; D ambiguous. The CDR3 length is 15 residues. Germline CDR1 is ENHRY and CDR2 is SYGVKD. V gave up 0 bases and J gave up 1 base, with 9 bases separating them. The CDR3 coding sequence is TGTGCCATCAGTGAGTCCACCAGGTTCCAAGAGACCCAGTACTTC. It translates to CAISESTRFQETQYF.

This clone was recorded only once. The V call is TRBV5-1, the J call TRBJ2-5; D may be TRBD2 (7 bases). The CDR3 has 14 residues. The V end was cut by 4 bases, the J end by 5 bases, with 15 bases between. CDR1 is SGHRS and CDR2 is YFSETQ in the germline V gene. The CDR3 protein is CASSPGGGGETQYF. The CDR3 DNA sequence: TGCGCCAGCAGCCCTGGCGGGGGCGGTGAGACCCAGTACTTC.

The J gene is TRBJ1-3, the V gene TRBV5-1; TRBD1 agrees at 9 bases. Germline V CDR1 and CDR2: SGHRS, YFSETQ. V lost 4 bases and J lost 4; bases outside the gene matches: 9. The CDR3 covers 16 residues. CDR3 nucleotide sequence: TGCGCCAGCAGCGCCGATACAGGGGGCGGCGGAAACACCATATATTTT. The encoded protein is CASSADTGGGGNTIYF.

The CDR3 DNA reads as TGTGCCAGCAGCCCCTGGACTAGCAAAAATGAGCAGTTCTTC. Translating it yields CASSPWTSKNEQFF. The chain employs TRBV11-2 and TRBJ2-1; 8 bases agree with TRBD2. The length of the CDR3 is 14 residues. Unmatched junction bases numbered 7, after V lost 5 bases and J lost 7 bases. CDR1 is SGHAT, CDR2 FQNNGV, per germline.

This chain uses TRBV9 with TRBJ1-4; 7 nucleotides line up with TRBD1. Germline V gives CDR1 SGDLS, CDR2 YYNGEE. This CDR3 has 16 residues. The ends lost 4 bases at V and 0 bases at J; junction bases unmatched: 6. As DNA, the CDR3 is TGTGCCAGCAGCCTTCGGACAGGAACAACTAATGAAAAACTGTTTTTT. Translation gives CASSLRTGTTNEKLFF.

The chain is built from TRBV13 and TRBJ1-3; D is possibly TRBD1 (5 bases). This CDR3 is built from 15 residues. CDR1 is PRHDT, CDR2 FYEKMQ, per germline (reference sequence). The V end lost 4 bases, the J end lost 8 bases, and 18 bases lay between the germline ends. The CDR3 sequence is CASSYGGWLADTIYF. The CDR3 DNA is TGTGCCAGCAGCTACGGGGGTTGGCTGGCTGACACCATATATTTT.

This chain joins TRBV5-1 and TRBJ2-4, with 12 nucleotides matching TRBD1. Germline values: CDR1 SGHRS, CDR2 YFSETQ. The CDR3 covers 14 residues. The V gene end was trimmed by 3 bases and the J gene end by 9 bases; junction bases not matched to a gene: 4. The CDR3 DNA sequence: TGCGCCAGCAGCTGGGGACAGGGGGCGAGCATTCAGTACTTC. It encodes CASSWGQGASIQYF.

This clone was found a few times. This specimen includes other DNA sequences encoding the same CDR3. This rearrangement joins TRBV18 to TRBJ1-1, with D unclear. CDR3 length: 13 amino acids. Trimming removed 3 bases from V and 0 bases from J, with 5 bases in between. Germline CDR1 reads KGHSH; CDR2 reads LQKENI. CDR3 nucleotides: TGTGCCAGCTCACCTGCAGTGAACACTGAAGCTTTCTTT. Its protein product is CASSPAVNTEAFF.

The genes are TRBV19 and TRBJ1-2, with 9 bases fitting TRBD1. This CDR3 has 14 residues. Germline V gene data show CDR1 as LNHDA and CDR2 as SQIVND (reference sequence). J gave up 5 bases and V 6 bases, and 7 bases lay outside the gene matches. The CDR3: CASRWTGEGYGYTF. The CDR3 DNA reads TGTGCCAGTAGATGGACAGGGGAAGGGTATGGCTACACCTTC.

J is TRBJ1-3 and V is TRBV7-8; no reliable D call. Germline V gene lookup returns CDR1 SGHVS and CDR2 FQNEAQ. The CDR3 length is 17 residues. V was pared by 5 bases and J by 0 bases, with 17 bases between. In nucleotides, the CDR3 is TGTGCCAGCAGCGAAGTGGGCAGGCAATACTCTGGAAACACCATATATTTT. Amino acids: CASSEVGRQYSGNTIYF.

This chain connects TRBV19 to TRBJ1-1, with 7 bases identical to TRBD1. V gave up 1 base and J gave up 5 bases; unmatched junction bases: 7. Germline values: CDR1 LNHDA, CDR2 SQIVND (reference sequence). This CDR3 has 15 amino acids. CDR3 DNA sequence: TGTGCCAGTAGTATAGTGGCAGGGGGACTTACTGAAGCTTTCTTT. It yields the protein CASSIVAGGLTEAFF.

A remark on this clone: The same CDR3 can be traced to other DNA sequences in this sample. The gene calls are TRBV5-1 and TRBJ2-7; D perhaps matches TRBD2 (6 bases). The V gene lost 2 bases and the J gene lost 0 bases, with 9 bases spanning the gap. From germline, CDR1 is SGHRS and CDR2 YFSETQ. There are 14 residues in the CDR3. The chain's CDR3 is CASSLGGTSYEQYF. In nucleotides, the CDR3 is TGCGCCAGCAGCTTAGGCGGGACCTCCTACGAGCAGTACTTC.

This chain links TRBV5-1 with TRBJ2-3; D possibly corresponds to TRBD1 (6 bases). The CDR3 consists of 14 residues. The V end lost 3 bases, the J end lost 3 bases, and 11 bases lay between the germline ends. Germline CDR1 is SGHRS and CDR2 is YFSETQ. The CDR3 sequence: CASSSQGWTDTQYF. The DNA for the CDR3 is TGCGCCAGCAGCTCACAGGGATGGACAGATACGCAGTATTTT.

V and J are TRBV12-3 or TRBV12-4 and TRBJ2-5, with D possibly being TRBD1 (5 bases). Trimming took off 5 bases at V and 4 bases at J, with 11 bases between the two ends. This CDR3 contains 13 residues. CDR3 DNA: TGTGCCAGCAGTAAAGGGGTCCGAGAGACCCAGTACTTC. Its translation is CASSKGVRETQYF.